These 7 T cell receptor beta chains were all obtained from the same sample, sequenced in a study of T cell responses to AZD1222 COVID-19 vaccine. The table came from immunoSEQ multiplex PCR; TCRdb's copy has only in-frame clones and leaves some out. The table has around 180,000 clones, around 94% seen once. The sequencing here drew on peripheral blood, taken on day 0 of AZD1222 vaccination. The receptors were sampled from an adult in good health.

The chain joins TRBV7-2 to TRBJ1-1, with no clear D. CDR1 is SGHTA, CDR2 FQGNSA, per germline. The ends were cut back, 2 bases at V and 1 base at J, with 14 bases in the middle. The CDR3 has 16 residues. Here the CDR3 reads CASSLFLVTENTEAFF. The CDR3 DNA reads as TGTGCCAGCAGCTTATTTTTAGTAACAGAGAACACTGAAGCTTTCTTT.

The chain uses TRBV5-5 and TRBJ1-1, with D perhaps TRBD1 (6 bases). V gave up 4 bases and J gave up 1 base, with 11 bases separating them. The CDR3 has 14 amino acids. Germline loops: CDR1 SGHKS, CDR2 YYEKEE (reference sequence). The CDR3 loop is CASSLPGENTEAFF. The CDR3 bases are TGTGCCAGCAGCCTGCCAGGGGAGAACACTGAAGCTTTCTTT.

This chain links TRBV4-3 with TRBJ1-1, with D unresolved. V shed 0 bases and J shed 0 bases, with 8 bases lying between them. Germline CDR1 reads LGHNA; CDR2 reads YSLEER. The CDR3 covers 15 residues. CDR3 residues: CASSQEEQMNTEAFF. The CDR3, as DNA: TGCGCCAGCAGCCAAGAGGAGCAGATGAACACTGAAGCTTTCTTT.

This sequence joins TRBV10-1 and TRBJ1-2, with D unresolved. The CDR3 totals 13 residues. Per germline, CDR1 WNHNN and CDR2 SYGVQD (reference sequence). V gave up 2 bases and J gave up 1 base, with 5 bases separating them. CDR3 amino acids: CASSEMGNYGYTF. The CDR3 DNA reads TGCGCCAGCAGTGAGATGGGTAACTATGGCTACACCTTC.

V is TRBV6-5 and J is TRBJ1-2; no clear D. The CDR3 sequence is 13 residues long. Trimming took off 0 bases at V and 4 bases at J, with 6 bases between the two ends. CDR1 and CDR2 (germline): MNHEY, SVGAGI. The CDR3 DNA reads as TGTGCCAGCAGTTACTCCAGAGCCTATGGCTACACCTTC. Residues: CASSYSRAYGYTF.

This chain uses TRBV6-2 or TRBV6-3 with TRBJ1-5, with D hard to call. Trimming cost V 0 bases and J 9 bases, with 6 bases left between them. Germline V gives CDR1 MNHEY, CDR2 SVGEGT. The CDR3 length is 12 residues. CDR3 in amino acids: CASSYSTRPQHF. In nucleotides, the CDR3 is TGTGCCAGCAGTTACTCGACGAGGCCCCAGCATTTT.

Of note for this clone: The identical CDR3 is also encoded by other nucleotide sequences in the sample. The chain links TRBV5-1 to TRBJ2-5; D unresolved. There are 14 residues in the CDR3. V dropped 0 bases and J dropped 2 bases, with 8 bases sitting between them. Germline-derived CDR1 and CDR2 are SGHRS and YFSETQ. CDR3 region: CASSLGARQETQYF. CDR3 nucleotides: TGCGCCAGCAGCTTGGGGGCTCGGCAAGAGACCCAGTACTTC.